This T cell receptor beta chain was documented in a study of blood T cell repertoires in COVID-19. About the study: Samples came from the United States, Italy and Spain, spanning acute and convalescent COVID-19.

The data were produced by immunoSEQ multiplex PCR, yet TCRdb's version contains in-frame clones alone and is incomplete. The data hold 300,000 or so clones, with around 88% observed a single time. V dropped 7 bases and J dropped 5 bases, with 8 bases sitting between them. Germline lookup yields CDR1 SGHRS and CDR2 YFSETQ. This CDR3 has 11 amino acids. The source material was peripheral blood. The chain links TRBV5-1 to TRBJ2-3; D is uncertain. This receptor was identified in a woman aged 25 to 39 who had recovered from COVID-19. The CDR3: CASRREDTQYF. CDR3 sequence (DNA): TGCGCCAGCCGGAGAGAAGATACGCAGTATTTT.